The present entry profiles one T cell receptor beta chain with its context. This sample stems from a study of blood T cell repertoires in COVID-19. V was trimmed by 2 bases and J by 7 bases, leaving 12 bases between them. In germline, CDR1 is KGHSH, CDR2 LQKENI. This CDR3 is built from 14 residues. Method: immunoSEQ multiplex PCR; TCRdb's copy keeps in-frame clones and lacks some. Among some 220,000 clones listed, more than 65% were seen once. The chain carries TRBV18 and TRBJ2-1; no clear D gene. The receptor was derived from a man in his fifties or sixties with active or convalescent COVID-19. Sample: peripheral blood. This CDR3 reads CASSPNLEKNEQFF. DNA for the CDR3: TGTGCCAGCTCACCAAACCTAGAGAAGAATGAGCAGTTCTTC.